The rows below give T cell receptor beta chains drawn from one sample of a study of Ad26.COV2.S vaccination and SARS-CoV-2 variants. Sequencing was performed with immunoSEQ multiplex PCR; in TCRdb, only in-frame clones are kept and a portion is missing. The sample contains 300,000 to 350,000 clones, about 86% of which appear only once. Source: peripheral blood, taken in a trial of Ad26.COV2.S vaccine versus placebo. Every receptor here comes from a person aged 18 to 59 who received the Ad26.COV2.S COVID-19 vaccine or a placebo. Each CDR3 is given with its conserved first and last residue. A D gene is named only where the DNA matches it firmly. Rows give clone size only sometimes, using once, few, many, or a class for an expanded clone.

v_gene,d_gene,abundance,j_gene,CDR3nt,CDR3aa
TRBV5-1,TRBD1,NA,TRBJ1-2,TGCGCCAGCAGGGACTGGGACAGGGAAGACTATGGCTACACCTTC,CASRDWDREDYGYTF
TRBV10-3,TRBD2,NA,TRBJ2-1,TGTGCCATCAGATCGGGGGAAGCGGGGGGCCCCTACAATGAGCAGTTCTTC,CAIRSGEAGGPYNEQFF
TRBV7-2,TRBD2,NA,TRBJ2-1,TGTGCCAGCAGCTTAGCCTCGGGACTAGCGGGCAACAATGAGCAGTTCTTC,CASSLASGLAGNNEQFF
TRBV7-2,TRBD1,once,TRBJ1-5,TGTGCCAGCAGCCCCGGGACAGTCGGGGCTAGCAATCAGCCCCAGCATTTT,CASSPGTVGASNQPQHF
TRBV5-1,NA,once,TRBJ1-2,TGCGCCAGCAGCTTGGCCGCCGAGACTAACTATGGCTACACCTTC,CASSLAAETNYGYTF
TRBV18,TRBD1,NA,TRBJ1-4,TGTGCCAGCTCACCTCCCAAAGGACAGGGACCTAATGAAAAACTGTTTTTT,CASSPPKGQGPNEKLFF
TRBV7-2,NA,NA,TRBJ1-1,TGTGCCAGCAACTCCAGGGGGAACACTGAAGCTTTCTTT,CASNSRGNTEAFF
TRBV28,NA,few,TRBJ2-7,TGTGCCAGCAGTTTTGGTCCCCTAGCGTTGAGCTCCTACGAGCAGTACTTC,CASSFGPLALSSYEQYF
TRBV5-5,NA,NA,TRBJ2-2,TGTGCCAGCAGCTTGGAAGGGGGAGCGAACACCGGGGAGCTGTTTTTT,CASSLEGGANTGELFF
TRBV11-3,NA,NA,TRBJ2-3,TGTGCCAGCAGCTTCGGTAGCACAGATACGCAGTATTTT,CASSFGSTDTQYF
TRBV28,NA,NA,TRBJ2-6,TGTGCCAGCAGTTTACGATTAGGTGGTTCTGGGGCCAACGTCCTGACTTTC,CASSLRLGGSGANVLTF